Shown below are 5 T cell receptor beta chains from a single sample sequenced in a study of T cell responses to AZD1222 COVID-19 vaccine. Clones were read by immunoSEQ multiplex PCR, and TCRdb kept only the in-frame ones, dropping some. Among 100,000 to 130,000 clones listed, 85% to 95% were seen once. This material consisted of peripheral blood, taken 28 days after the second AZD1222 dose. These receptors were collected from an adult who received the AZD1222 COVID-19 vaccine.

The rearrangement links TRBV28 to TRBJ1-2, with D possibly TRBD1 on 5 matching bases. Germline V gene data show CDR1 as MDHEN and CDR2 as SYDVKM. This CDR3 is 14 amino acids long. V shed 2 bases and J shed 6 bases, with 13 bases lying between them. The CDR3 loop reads CASSLEPRGDGYTF. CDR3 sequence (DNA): TGTGCCAGCAGTTTAGAACCGCGGGGCGATGGCTACACCTTC.

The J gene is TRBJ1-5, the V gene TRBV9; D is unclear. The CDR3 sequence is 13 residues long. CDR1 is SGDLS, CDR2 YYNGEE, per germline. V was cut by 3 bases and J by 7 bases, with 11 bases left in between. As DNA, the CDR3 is TGTGCCAGCAGCGACGGGGAGGACCAGCCCCAGCATTTT. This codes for CASSDGEDQPQHF.

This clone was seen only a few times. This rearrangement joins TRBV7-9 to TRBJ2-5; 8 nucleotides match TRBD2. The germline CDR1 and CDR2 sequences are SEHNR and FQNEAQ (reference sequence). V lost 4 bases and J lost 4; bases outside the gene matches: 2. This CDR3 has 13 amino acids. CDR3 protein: CASSYSGIETQYF. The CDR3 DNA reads TGTGCCAGCAGCTATAGCGGGATAGAGACCCAGTACTTC.

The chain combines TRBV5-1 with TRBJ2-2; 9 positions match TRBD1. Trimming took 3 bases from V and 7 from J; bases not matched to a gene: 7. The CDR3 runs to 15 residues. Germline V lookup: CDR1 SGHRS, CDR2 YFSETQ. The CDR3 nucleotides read TGCGCCAGCAGCTGGAGTACAGGGGGCGGCGGGGAGCTGTTTTTT. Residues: CASSWSTGGGGELFF.

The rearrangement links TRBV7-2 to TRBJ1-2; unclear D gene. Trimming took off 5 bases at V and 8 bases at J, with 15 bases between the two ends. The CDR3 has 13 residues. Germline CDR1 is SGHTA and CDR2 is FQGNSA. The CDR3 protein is CASSLGLAQGYTF. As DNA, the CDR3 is TGTGCCAGCAGCCTCGGACTTGCTCAAGGCTACACCTTC.